This T cell receptor (beta chain) was identified during a study of tumor and adjacent non-tumor tissue in lung cancer. The library came from three nested PCR rounds adapted from ARM-PCR protocols. TCRdb re-called the multiplex PCR reads through MiXCR, storing one row per CDR3 protein. The sample records 60,000 to 100,000 distinct CDR3 sequences, just over 75% being singletons. Study results and caveats: TCR diversity was significantly greater in tumor than normal lung tissue. Tumor repertoires had a smaller top 100 clone share than normal lung.

RNA was extracted from bulk tissue without any cell sorting. More than 3 cm separated this lung sample from the edge of the tumor. Chemotherapy-naive patients with new lung cancer underwent thoracic surgery in China, August–late 2014. Details on this clonotype: The antigen remains undetermined.

Between the trimmed V and J ends, which lost 4 bases and 6 bases, there was a span of 19 bases. This CDR3 has 15 residues. From germline, CDR1 is MGHRA and CDR2 YSYEKL. Specimen: distant non-tumor lung tissue. The receptor was isolated from a man in his 70s with non-small cell lung cancer. V gene TRBV4-1 combines with J gene TRBJ2-7, with D perhaps matching TRBD1 (5 bases). The CDR3, as DNA: TGCGCCAGCAGCCGCAGTACCGGCAGGGTGAGCGAGCAGTACTTC. Encoded protein: CASSRSTGRVSEQYF.